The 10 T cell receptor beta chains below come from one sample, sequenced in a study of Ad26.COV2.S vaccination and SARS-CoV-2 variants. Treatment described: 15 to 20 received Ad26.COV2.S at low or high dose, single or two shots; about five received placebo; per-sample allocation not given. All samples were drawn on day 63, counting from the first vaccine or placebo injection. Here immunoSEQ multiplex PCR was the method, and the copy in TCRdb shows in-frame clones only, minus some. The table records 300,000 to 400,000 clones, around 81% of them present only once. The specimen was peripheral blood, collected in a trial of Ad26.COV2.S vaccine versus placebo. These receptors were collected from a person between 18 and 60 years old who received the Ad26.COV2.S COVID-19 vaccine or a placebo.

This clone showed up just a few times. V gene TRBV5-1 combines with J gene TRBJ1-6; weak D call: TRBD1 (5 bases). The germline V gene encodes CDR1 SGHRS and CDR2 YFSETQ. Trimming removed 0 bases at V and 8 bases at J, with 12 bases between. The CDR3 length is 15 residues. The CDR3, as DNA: TGCGCCAGCAGCTTGGAGGGGTCAAGTTATTCACCCCTCCACTTT. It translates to CASSLEGSSYSPLHF. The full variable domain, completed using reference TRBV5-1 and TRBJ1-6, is KAGVTQTPRYLIKTRGQQVTLSCSPISGHRSVSWYQQTPGQGLQFLFEYFSETQRNKGNFPGRFSGRQFSNSRSEMNVSTLELGDSALYLCASSLEGSSYSPLHFGNGTRLTVT.

CDR3 nucleotides: TGTGCCAGCAGCCTCGAGGGGGCTAGCACCGGGGAGCTGTTTTTT. It codes for CASSLEGASTGELFF. J is TRBJ2-2 and V is TRBV7-9; 7 nucleotides line up with TRBD1. This CDR3 contains 15 residues. Germline V gene sequence: CDR1 SEHNR, CDR2 FQNEAQ (reference sequence). The V segment lost 5 bases and the J segment 4 bases; nucleotides outside the gene matches: 7.

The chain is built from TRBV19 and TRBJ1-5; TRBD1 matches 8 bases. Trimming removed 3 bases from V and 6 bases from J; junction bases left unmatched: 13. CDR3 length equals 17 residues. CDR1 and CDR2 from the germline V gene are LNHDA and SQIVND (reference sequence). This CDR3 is CASSIRLGQGGLQPQHF. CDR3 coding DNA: TGTGCCAGTAGTATTCGGTTAGGACAGGGAGGTCTTCAGCCCCAGCATTTT.

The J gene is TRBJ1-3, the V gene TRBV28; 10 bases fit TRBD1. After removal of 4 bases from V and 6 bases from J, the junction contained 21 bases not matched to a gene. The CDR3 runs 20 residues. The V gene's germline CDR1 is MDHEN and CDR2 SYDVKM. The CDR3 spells CASSSKGGTGVLRRPNTIYF. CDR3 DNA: TGTGCCAGCAGTTCCAAAGGGGGGACAGGGGTCCTCCGGCGTCCAAACACCATATATTTT.

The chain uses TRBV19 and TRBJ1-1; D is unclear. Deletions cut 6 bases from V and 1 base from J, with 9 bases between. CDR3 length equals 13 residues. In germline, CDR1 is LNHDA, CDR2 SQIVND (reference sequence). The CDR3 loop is CASSPVQNTEAFF. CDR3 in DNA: TGTGCCAGTAGCCCGGTCCAGAACACTGAAGCTTTCTTT.

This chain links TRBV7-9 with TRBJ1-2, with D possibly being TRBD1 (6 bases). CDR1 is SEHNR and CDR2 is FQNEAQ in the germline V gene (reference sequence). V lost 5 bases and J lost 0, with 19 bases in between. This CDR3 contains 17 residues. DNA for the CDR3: TGTGCCAGCAGCCCCACCATGCTGGGGGGCTCTAACTATGGCTACACCTTC. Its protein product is CASSPTMLGGSNYGYTF.

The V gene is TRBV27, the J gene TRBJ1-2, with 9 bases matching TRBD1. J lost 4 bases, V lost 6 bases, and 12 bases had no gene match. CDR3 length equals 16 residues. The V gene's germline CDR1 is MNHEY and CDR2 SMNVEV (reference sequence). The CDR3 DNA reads TGTGCCAGCAGGCCGCCTGGGACAGGGCCGGCCTATGGCTACACCTTC. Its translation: CASRPPGTGPAYGYTF.

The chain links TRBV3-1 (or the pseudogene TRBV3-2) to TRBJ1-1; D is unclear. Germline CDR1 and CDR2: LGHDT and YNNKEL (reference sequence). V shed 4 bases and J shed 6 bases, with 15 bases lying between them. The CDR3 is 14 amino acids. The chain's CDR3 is CASSRSLGRPEAFF. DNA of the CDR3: TGTGCCAGCAGCCGGTCGTTAGGGCGTCCTGAAGCTTTCTTT.

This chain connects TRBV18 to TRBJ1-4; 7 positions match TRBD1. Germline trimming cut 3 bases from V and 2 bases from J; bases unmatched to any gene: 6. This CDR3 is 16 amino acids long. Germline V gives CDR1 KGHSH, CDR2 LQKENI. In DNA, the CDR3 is TGTGCCAGCTCACCCGCGGCAGGGGGGACTAATGAAAAACTGTTTTTT. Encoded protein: CASSPAAGGTNEKLFF.

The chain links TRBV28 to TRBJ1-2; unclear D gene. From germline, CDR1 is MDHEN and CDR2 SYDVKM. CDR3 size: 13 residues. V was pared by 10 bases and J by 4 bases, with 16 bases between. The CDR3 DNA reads TGTGCCACCGACGATATGGCCCTCTATGGCTACACCTTC. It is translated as CATDDMALYGYTF.